This T cell receptor (beta chain) comes out of a study of cytomegalovirus exposure and HLA in healthy donors. Broader study findings: Later analysis found that TCR beta chains associated with HLA were more clonally expanded than other, equally common chains. In an earlier analysis, about 87% or about 30%: the productive usage of most TCR beta V segments. The likely origin of a cluster of highly shared sequence variants was a sequencing artifact.

Healthy bone marrow donors made up the donor group. PCR primers comprised 60 Vbeta and 13 Jbeta primers. Clones were read by immunoSEQ multiplex PCR, and TCRdb kept only the in-frame ones, dropping some. The sample holds some 76,000 clones, about nine tenths seen once. About this clone itself: The antigen is not known.

The CDR3 extends over 15 amino acids. CDR1 and CDR2 (germline): MDHEN, SYDVKM. The ends were cut back, 2 bases at V and 0 bases at J, with 11 bases in the middle. The sequencing sample was made of PBMCs. This chain uses TRBV28 with TRBJ2-7, with D unresolved. The origin of this receptor is a woman aged 25 to 39 in good health and CMV-seronegative. The CDR3, as DNA: TGTGCCAGCAGTTTAGGCAGTTTAAGCTCCTACGAGCAGTACTTC. The encoded protein is CASSLGSLSSYEQYF.